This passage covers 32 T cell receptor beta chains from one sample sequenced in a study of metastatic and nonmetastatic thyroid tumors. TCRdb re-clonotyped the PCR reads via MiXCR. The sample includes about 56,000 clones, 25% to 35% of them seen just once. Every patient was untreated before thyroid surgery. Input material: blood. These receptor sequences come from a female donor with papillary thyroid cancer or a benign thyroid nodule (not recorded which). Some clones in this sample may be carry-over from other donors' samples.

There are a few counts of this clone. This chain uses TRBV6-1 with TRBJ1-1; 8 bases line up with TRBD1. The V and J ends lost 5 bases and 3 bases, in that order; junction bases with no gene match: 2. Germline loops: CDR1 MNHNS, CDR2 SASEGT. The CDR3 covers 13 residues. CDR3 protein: CASSRTGYTEAFF. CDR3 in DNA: TGTGCCAGCAGTCGGACAGGGTACACTGAAGCTTTCTTT.

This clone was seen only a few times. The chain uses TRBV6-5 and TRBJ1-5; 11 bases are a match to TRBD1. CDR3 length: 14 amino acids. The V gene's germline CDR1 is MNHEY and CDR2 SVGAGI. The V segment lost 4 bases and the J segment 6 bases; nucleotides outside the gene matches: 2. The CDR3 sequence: CASSFGTGGQPQHF. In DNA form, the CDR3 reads TGTGCCAGCAGTTTCGGGACAGGGGGTCAGCCCCAGCATTTT.

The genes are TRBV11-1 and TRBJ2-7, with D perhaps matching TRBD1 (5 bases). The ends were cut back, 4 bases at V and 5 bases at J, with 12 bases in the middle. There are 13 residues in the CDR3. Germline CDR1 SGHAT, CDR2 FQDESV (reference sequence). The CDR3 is CASSSSPRDEQYF. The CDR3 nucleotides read TGTGCCAGCAGCTCCAGCCCCAGGGACGAGCAGTACTTC.

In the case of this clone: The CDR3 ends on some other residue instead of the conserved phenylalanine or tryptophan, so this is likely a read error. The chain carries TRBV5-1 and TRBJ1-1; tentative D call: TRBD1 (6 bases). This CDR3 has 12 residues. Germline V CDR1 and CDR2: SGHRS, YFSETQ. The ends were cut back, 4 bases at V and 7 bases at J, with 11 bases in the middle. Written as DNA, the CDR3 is TGCGCCAGCAGCCCTGGACAGAATGAAGCTTTCCTT. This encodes CASSPGQNEAFL.

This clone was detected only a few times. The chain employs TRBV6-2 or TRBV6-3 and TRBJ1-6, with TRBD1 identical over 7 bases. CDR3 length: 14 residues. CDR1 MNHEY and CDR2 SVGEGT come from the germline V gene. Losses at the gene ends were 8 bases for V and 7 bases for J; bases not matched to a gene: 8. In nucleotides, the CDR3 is TGTGCCAGCCGCGTCGGGACAGTGAATTCACCCCTCCACTTT. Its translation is CASRVGTVNSPLHF.

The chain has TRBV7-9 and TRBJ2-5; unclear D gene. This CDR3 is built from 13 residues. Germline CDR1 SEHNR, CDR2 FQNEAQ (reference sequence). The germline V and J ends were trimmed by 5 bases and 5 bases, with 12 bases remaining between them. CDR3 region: CASSNEEWETQYF. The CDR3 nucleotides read TGTGCCAGCAGCAACGAGGAATGGGAGACCCAGTACTTC.

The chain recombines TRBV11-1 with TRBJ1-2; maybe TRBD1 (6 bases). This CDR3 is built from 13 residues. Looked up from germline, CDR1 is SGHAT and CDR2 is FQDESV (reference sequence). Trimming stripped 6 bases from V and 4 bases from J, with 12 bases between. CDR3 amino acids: CASSPDSFYGYTF. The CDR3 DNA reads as TGTGCCAGCAGTCCGGACAGCTTCTATGGCTACACCTTC. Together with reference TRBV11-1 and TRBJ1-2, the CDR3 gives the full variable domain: EAEVAQSPRYKITEKSQAVAFWCDPISGHATLYWYRQILGQGPELLVQFQDESVVDDSQLPKDRFSAERLKGVDSTLKIQPAELGDSAMYLCASSPDSFYGYTFGSGTRLTVV.

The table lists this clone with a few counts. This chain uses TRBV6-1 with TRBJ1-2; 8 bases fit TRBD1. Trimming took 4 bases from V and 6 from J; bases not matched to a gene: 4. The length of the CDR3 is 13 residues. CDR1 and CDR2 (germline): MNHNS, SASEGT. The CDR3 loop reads CASSAGTGDGYTF. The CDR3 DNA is TGTGCCAGCAGTGCCGGGACAGGAGATGGCTACACCTTC.

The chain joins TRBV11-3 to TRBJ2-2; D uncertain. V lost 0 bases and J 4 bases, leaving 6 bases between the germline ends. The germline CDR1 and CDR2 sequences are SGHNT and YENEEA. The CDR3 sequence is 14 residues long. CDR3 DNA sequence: TGTGCCAGCAGCTTAGACGGCAGCACCGGGGAGCTGTTTTTT. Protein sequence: CASSLDGSTGELFF.

As DNA, the CDR3 is TGTGCCAGCATCCCAAGGACTGGCTACAATGAGCAGTTCTTC. Translation gives CASIPRTGYNEQFF. This chain joins TRBV11-2 and TRBJ2-1; a weak D match, TRBD2 (5 bases). CDR3 length equals 14 residues. Germline CDR1 reads SGHAT; CDR2 reads FQNNGV. The V end lost 7 bases, the J end lost 3 bases, and 13 bases lay between the germline ends.

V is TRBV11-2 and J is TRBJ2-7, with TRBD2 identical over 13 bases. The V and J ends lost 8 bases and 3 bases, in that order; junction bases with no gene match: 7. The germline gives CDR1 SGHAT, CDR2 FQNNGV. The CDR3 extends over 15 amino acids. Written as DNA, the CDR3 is TGTGCCAGCTCGGGGGGGACTAGCGGGAACTACGAGCAGTACTTC. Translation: CASSGGTSGNYEQYF.

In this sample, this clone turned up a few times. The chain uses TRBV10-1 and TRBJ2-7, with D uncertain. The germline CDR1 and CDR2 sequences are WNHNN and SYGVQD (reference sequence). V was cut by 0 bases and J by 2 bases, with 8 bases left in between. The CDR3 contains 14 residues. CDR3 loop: CASSESARPYEQYF. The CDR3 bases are TGCGCCAGCAGTGAGTCGGCCAGACCCTACGAGCAGTACTTC.

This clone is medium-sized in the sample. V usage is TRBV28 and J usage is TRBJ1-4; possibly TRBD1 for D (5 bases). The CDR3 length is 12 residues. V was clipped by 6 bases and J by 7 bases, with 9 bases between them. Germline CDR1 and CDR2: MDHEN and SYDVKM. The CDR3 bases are TGTGCCAGCAGGGGGCGTAGTGAAAAACTGTTTTTT. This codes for CASRGRSEKLFF.

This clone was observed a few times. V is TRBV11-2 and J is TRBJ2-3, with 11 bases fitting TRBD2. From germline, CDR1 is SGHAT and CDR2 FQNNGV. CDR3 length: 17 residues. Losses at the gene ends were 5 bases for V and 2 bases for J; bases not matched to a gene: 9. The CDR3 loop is CASSKRRLAGTTDTQYF. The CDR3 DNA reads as TGTGCCAGCAGCAAGAGAAGACTAGCGGGAACCACAGATACGCAGTATTTT.

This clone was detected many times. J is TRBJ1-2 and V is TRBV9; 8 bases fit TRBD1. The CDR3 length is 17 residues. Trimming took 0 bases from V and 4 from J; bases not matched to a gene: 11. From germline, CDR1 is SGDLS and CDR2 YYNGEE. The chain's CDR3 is CASSVGSFGQGAYGYTF. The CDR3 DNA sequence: TGTGCCAGCAGCGTAGGGAGCTTTGGGCAGGGGGCCTATGGCTACACCTTC.

CDR3 protein: CAWSLTGGDTDTQYF. The CDR3 nucleotides read TGTGCCTGGAGCCTAACCGGGGGGGACACAGATACGCAGTATTTT. The chain combines TRBV30 with TRBJ2-3; 8 bases match TRBD2. CDR3 length equals 15 residues. Trimming removed 3 bases from V and 2 bases from J; junction bases left unmatched: 7. The germline V gene encodes CDR1 GTSNPN and CDR2 SVGIG (reference sequence).

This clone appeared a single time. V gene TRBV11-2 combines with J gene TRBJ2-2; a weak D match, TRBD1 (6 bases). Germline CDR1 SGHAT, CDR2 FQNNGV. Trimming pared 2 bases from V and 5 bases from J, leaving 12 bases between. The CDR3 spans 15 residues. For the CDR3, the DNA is TGTGCCAGCAGCTTAAGGGGGAGCGGTACCGGGGAGCTGTTTTTT. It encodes CASSLRGSGTGELFF.

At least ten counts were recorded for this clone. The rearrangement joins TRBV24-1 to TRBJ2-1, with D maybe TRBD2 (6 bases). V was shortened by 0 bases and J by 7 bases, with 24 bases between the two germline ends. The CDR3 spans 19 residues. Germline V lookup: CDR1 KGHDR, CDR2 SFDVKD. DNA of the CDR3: TGTGCCACCAGTGATTTGGGCCTGACTAGTCCCGTGGGGGAAAATGAGCAGTTCTTC. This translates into CATSDLGLTSPVGENEQFF.

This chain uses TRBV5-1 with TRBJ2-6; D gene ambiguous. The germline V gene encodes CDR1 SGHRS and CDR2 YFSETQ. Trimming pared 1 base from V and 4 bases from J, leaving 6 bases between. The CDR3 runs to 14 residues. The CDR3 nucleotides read TGCGCCAGCAGCTTGTCAGGCGGGGCCAACGTCCTGACTTTC. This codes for CASSLSGGANVLTF.

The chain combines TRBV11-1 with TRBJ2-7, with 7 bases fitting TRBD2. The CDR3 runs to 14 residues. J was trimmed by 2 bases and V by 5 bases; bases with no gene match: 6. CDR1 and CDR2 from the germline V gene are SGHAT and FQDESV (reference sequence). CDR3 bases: TGTGCCAGCAGCCCAGCTAGCGGAGCCTACGAGCAGTACTTC. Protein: CASSPASGAYEQYF.

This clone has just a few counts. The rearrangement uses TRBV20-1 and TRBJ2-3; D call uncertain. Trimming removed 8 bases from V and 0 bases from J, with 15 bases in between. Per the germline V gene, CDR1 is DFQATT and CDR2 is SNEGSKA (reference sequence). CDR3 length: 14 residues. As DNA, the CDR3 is TGCAGTACACGAACCCTCCTGAGCACAGATACGCAGTATTTT. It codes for CSTRTLLSTDTQYF.

CDR3 loop: CASSPDTYTEAFF. CDR3 sequence (DNA): TGTGCCAGCAGCCCCGACACATACACTGAAGCTTTCTTT. The chain carries TRBV13 and TRBJ1-1; unclear D gene. The CDR3 is 13 residues long. Germline V gene lookup returns CDR1 PRHDT and CDR2 FYEKMQ (reference sequence). Trimming shortened V by 5 bases and J by 3 bases, and 10 bases separated the two germline ends. The whole variable domain, remainder taken from reference TRBV13 and TRBJ1-1, is AAGVIQSPRHLIKEKRETATLKCYPIPRHDTVYWYQQGPGQDPQFLISFYEKMQSDKGSIPDRFSAQQFSDYHSELNMSSLELGDSALYFCASSPDTYTEAFFGQGTRLTVV.

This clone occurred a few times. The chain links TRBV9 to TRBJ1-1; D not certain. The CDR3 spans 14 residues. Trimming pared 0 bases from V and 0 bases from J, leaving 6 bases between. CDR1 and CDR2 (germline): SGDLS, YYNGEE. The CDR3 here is CASSVAQMNTEAFF. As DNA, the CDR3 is TGTGCCAGCAGCGTAGCACAGATGAACACTGAAGCTTTCTTT.

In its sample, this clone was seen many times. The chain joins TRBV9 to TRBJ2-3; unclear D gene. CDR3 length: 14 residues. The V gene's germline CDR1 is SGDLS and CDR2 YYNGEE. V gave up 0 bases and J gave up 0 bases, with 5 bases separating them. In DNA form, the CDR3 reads TGTGCCAGCAGCGTAGCGGCTAGCACAGATACGCAGTATTTT. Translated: CASSVAASTDTQYF.

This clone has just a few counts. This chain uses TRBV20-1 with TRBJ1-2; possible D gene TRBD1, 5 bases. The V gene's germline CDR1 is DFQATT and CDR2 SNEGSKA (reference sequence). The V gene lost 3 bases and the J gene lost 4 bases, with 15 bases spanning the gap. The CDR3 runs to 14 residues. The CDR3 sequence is CSASPRSGTYGYTF. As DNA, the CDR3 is TGCAGTGCTAGCCCCCGTTCAGGGACCTATGGCTACACCTTC.

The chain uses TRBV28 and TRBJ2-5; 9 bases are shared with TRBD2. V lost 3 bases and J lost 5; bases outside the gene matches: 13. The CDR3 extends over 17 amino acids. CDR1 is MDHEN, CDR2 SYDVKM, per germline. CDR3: CASSFLASGKDRETQYF. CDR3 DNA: TGTGCCAGCAGTTTCTTGGCTAGCGGGAAGGATAGGGAGACCCAGTACTTC.

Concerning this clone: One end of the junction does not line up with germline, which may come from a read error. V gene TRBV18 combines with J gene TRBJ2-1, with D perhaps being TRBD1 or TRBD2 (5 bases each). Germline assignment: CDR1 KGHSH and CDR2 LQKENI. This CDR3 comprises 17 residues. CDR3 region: CASSPGTPLSSYSEQFF. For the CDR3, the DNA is TGTGCCAGCTCACCTGGGACGCCCCTGAGCTCCTACAGTGAGCAGTTCTTC.

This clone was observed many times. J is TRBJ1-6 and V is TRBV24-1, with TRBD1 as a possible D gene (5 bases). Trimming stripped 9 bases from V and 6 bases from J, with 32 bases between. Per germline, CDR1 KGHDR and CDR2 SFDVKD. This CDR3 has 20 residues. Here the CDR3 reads CATWVTWIAEGTFFNSPLHF. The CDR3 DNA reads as TGTGCCACCTGGGTTACTTGGATAGCGGAGGGGACGTTTTTTAATTCACCCCTCCACTTT.

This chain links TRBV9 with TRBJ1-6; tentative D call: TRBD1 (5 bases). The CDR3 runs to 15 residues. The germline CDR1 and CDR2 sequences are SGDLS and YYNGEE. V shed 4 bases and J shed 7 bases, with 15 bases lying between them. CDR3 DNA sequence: TGTGCCAGCAGCAAAACCGGACAAGCGAATTCACCCCTCCACTTT. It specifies CASSKTGQANSPLHF.

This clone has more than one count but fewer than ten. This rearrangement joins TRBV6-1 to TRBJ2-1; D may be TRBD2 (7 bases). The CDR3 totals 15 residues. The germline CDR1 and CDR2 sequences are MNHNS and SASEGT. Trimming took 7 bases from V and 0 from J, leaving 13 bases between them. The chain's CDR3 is CASTKGDYSYNEQFF. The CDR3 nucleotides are TGTGCCAGCACTAAGGGGGACTACTCCTACAATGAGCAGTTCTTC.

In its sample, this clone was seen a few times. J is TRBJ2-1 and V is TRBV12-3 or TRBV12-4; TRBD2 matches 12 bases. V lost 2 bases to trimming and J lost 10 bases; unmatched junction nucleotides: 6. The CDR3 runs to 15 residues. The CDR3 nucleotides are TGTGCCAGCAGTTTAAGACTAGCGGGAGACCGAGAGCAGTTCTTC. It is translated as CASSLRLAGDREQFF.

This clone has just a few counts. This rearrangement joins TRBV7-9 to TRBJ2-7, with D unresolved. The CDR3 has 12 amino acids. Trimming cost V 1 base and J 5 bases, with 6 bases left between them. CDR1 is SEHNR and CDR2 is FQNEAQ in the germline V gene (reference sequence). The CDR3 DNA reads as TGTGCCAGCAGCTTAGATATTGACGAGCAGTACTTC. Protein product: CASSLDIDEQYF. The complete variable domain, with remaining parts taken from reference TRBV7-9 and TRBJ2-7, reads DTGVSQNPRHKITKRGQNVTFRCDPISEHNRLYWYRQTLGQGPEFLTYFQNEAQLEKSRLLSDRFSAERPKGSFSTLEIQRTEQGDSAMYLCASSLDIDEQYFGPGTRLTVT.